A selection of T cell receptor beta chains follows, all from one sample in a study of radiotherapy plus CTLA-4 blockade in lung cancer. The data were produced by immunoSEQ multiplex PCR, yet TCRdb's version contains in-frame clones alone and is incomplete. This repertoire shows some 35,000 clones, more than 80% found once; its top ten account for 5.8%. The sequenced sample was peripheral blood, obtained from a patient treated with radiotherapy plus ipilimumab. Source of these receptors: a human donor with non-small cell lung cancer who had stable disease on radiotherapy plus ipilimumab. CDR3s include the opening cysteine and the closing phenylalanine or tryptophan. A D gene is named only where the DNA matches it firmly.

>TRBV7-2|TRBJ1-3|-
CASSAQGGLYSGNTIYF
TGTGCCAGCAGCGCCCAAGGCGGGCTATACTCTGGAAACACCATATATTTT
>TRBV5-1|TRBJ1-3|-
CASSLLPGISGNTIYF
TGCGCCAGCAGCTTGCTCCCAGGGATCTCTGGAAACACCATATATTTT
>TRBV7-8|TRBJ1-6|TRBD1
CASSLGQGGSPLHF
TGTGCCAGCAGCTTAGGACAGGGAGGTTCACCCCTCCACTTT
>TRBV28|TRBJ1-1|-
CASSNRGPWTEAFF
TGTGCCAGCAGTAATCGAGGTCCGTGGACTGAAGCTTTCTTT
>TRBV7-2|TRBJ1-2|TRBD1
CASSLQGAWNYGYTF
TGTGCCAGCAGCCTACAGGGGGCGTGGAACTATGGCTACACCTTC
>TRBV5-6|TRBJ2-3|-
CASSLSVSRNTDTQYF
TGTGCCAGCAGCTTGAGTGTCTCGCGGAACACAGATACGCAGTATTTT
>TRBV11-2|TRBJ2-7|-
CASSLARGLSSYEQYF
TGTGCCAGCAGCTTAGCGCGAGGACTTAGCTCCTACGAGCAGTACTTC
>TRBV27|TRBJ2-7|-
CASSPRTDSYEQYF
TGTGCCAGCAGTCCCCGGACTGACTCCTACGAGCAGTACTTC
>TRBV2|TRBJ1-2|TRBD1
CASSEESGGGYGYTF
TGTGCCAGCAGTGAAGAGTCAGGGGGCGGGTATGGCTACACCTTC
>TRBV5-1|TRBJ1-1|-
CASSFPGMGTEAFF
TGCGCCAGCAGCTTCCCGGGAATGGGGACTGAAGCTTTCTTT
>TRBV9|TRBJ2-5|TRBD2
CASSGPGLPTQETQYF
TGTGCCAGCAGCGGTCCGGGACTACCTACCCAAGAGACCCAGTACTTC